The T cell receptor beta chain under discussion was sequenced for a study of T cell changes during pregnancy in multiple sclerosis. Germline CDR1 and CDR2: LGHNA and YSLEER. V lost 3 bases, J lost 6 bases, and 14 bases stayed unmatched. CDR3 size: 17 residues. Only in-frame clones appear in the TCRdb table, and some are missing; sequencing was by immunoSEQ multiplex PCR. The table has tens of thousands of clones, about 92% seen once; the top ten hold roughly 5.2%. This TCR derives from a female donor in good health, enrolled as a control in a pregnancy study. The V call is TRBV4-3, the J call TRBJ1-2; 9 bases are shared with TRBD1. The specimen was peripheral blood, collected in the first trimester of pregnancy. CDR3 residues: CASSQGPTGGSTNGYTF. The CDR3 coding sequence is TGCGCCAGCAGCCAGGGTCCTACAGGGGGCAGTACGAATGGCTACACCTTC.